This is a list of T cell receptor beta chains from one sample in a study of patients and donors after allogeneic stem cell transplantation. TCRdb recomputed calls from the RT-PCR reads with MiXCR, one row per CDR3 protein. The sample contains some 150,000 distinct CDR3 sequences, over 35% of which appear only once. Source material: blood, either unsorted or a sorted T cell fraction (not recorded which). The receptors shown here come from a human donor who was either an allogeneic HSCT recipient or a stem cell or donor lymphocyte infusion donor (not recorded which). It is not recorded whose cells these are; they may come from a transplant donor. The CDR3 runs from the conserved cysteine through the conserved F or W. A D gene is named only where the DNA matches it firmly. For some rows the clone size is stated as once, few or many, or as a class when expanded; others skip it.

13,few,TRBJ1-1,TRBD1,TRBV15,TGTGCCACCAGCAGAGATAGGGACAGGGAAGCTTTCTTT,CATSRDRDREAFF
13,NA,TRBJ2-7,NA,TRBV6-6,TGTGCCAGCAGTTACCGGAACAGCCACGAGCAGTACTTC,CASSYRNSHEQYF
13,NA,TRBJ2-5,TRBD1,TRBV2,TGTGCCAGCAGTGAGGGACAGGCCGGAACCCAGTACTTC,CASSEGQAGTQYF
17,many,TRBJ1-6,NA,TRBV12-3/TRBV12-4,TGTGCCAGCAGTTCCATCTGGGGGCTCGGGTATAATTCACCCCTCCACTTT,CASSSIWGLGYNSPLHF
11,NA,TRBJ1-2,NA,TRBV27,TGTGCCTCTAGGGGGGGCGGTGGCTACACCTTC,CASRGGGGYTF
14,NA,TRBJ1-1,NA,TRBV7-2,TGTGCCAGCAGCTTCTCCAGCGTGAACACTGAAGCTTTCTTT,CASSFSSVNTEAFF
15,NA,TRBJ2-2,TRBD2,TRBV9,TGTGCCAGCAGCGCCGGACTAGCGAACACCGGGGAGCTGTTTTTT,CASSAGLANTGELFF
15,few,TRBJ2-3,TRBD1,TRBV12-3/TRBV12-4,TGTGCCAGCAGAAAGGGGACAGGGGTCACAGATACGCAGTATTTT,CASRKGTGVTDTQYF
15,NA,TRBJ2-1,TRBD2,TRBV27,TGTGCCAGCAGTTTTGGAATAGCGGGGTACAATGAGCAGTTCTTC,CASSFGIAGYNEQFF
11,NA,TRBJ2-1,NA,TRBV12-3/TRBV12-4,TGTGCCAGCAGACGAACGGATGAGCAGTTCTTC,CASRRTDEQFF
16,few,TRBJ1-1,NA,TRBV14,TGTGCCAGCAGCCAAGATCTCGTGCGATTGGGCACTGAAGCTTTCTTT,CASSQDLVRLGTEAFF